This is a list of T cell receptor beta chains from one sample in a study of shared clonotypes between healthy human individuals. Sequenced by immunoSEQ multiplex PCR; TCRdb stores in-frame clones only, minus some. The profile shows roughly 480,000 clones, 79% of them singletons. The sequencing sample was made of PBMCs. The origin of the receptors is a woman between 35 and 50 years old in good health. Some clones in this sample may be carry-over from other donors' samples. Each CDR3 is given with its conserved first and last residue. The D gene is left open where the match is weak. Size tells how often a clone was seen (once, few, many) or the class of an expanded clone, and some rows leave it out.

v_call	clone_size	j_call	d_call	cdr3_aa	cdr3_nt
TRBV7-3	-	TRBJ2-2	-	CASSASGPGELFF	TGTGCCAGCAGCGCTTCTGGCCCCGGGGAGCTGTTTTTT
TRBV30	-	TRBJ1-4	TRBD1	CAWNRGHNEKLFF	TGTGCCTGGAATAGGGGGCATAATGAAAAACTGTTTTTT
TRBV5-1	-	TRBJ2-3	-	CASSPEGQNTQYF	TGCGCCAGCAGCCCGGAGGGACAAAATACGCAGTATTTT
TRBV5-4	few	TRBJ2-1	-	CASSSTGDYYNEQFF	TGTGCCAGCAGCTCGACAGGGGACTATTACAATGAGCAGTTCTTC
TRBV4-3	-	TRBJ2-7	TRBD2	CASSPGTSGSVYEQYF	TGCGCCAGCAGCCCAGGGACTAGCGGGAGTGTCTACGAGCAGTACTTC
TRBV2	-	TRBJ2-7	TRBD1	CASSEMGQAVYEQYF	TGTGCCAGCAGTGAAATGGGACAGGCCGTCTACGAGCAGTACTTC
TRBV27	-	TRBJ2-5	-	CASSPIGVAEPQETQYF	TGTGCCAGCAGTCCTATTGGGGTAGCGGAGCCCCAAGAGACCCAGTACTTC
TRBV2	-	TRBJ2-7	-	CASRTETSPYEQYF	TGTGCCAGCAGGACGGAAACGTCTCCCTACGAGCAGTACTTC
TRBV11-2	-	TRBJ2-1	-	CASSLDVAVSYNEQFF	TGTGCCAGCAGCTTAGACGTTGCGGTCTCCTACAATGAGCAGTTCTTC
TRBV5-1	-	TRBJ1-4	TRBD1	CASSSSGQGAEKLFF	TGCGCCAGCAGCTCATCGGGACAGGGGGCTGAAAAACTGTTTTTT
TRBV6-5	-	TRBJ2-7	-	CASSYGQSYEQYF	TGTGCCAGCAGTTACGGACAGTCCTACGAGCAGTACTTC
TRBV27	-	TRBJ2-1	-	CASSLSGNNEQFF	TGTGCCAGCAGTTTAAGTGGAAACAATGAGCAGTTCTTC
TRBV5-1	-	TRBJ2-2	-	CASSSQAPRQRITGELFF	TGCGCCAGCAGCTCCCAGGCCCCTCGACAGCGGATCACCGGGGAGCTGTTTTTT
TRBV29-1	once	TRBJ1-1	TRBD1	CSAGQGMNTEAFF	TGCAGCGCCGGACAGGGGATGAACACTGAAGCTTTCTTT
TRBV15	-	TRBJ2-6	TRBD1	CATSREPGQGASGANVLTF	TGTGCCACCAGCAGAGAGCCGGGACAGGGGGCATCTGGGGCCAACGTCCTGACTTTC
TRBV28	-	TRBJ2-2	TRBD2	CASNLAGVHTGELFF	TGTGCCAGCAATTTAGCGGGAGTCCACACCGGGGAGCTGTTTTTT
TRBV7-9	-	TRBJ1-5	-	CASSLGQNNQPQHF	TGTGCCAGCAGCTTAGGACAGAACAATCAGCCCCAGCATTTT
TRBV29-1	once	TRBJ1-1	TRBD1	CSGGQGMNIEAFF	TGCAGCGGGGGACAGGGAATGAACATTGAAGCTTTCTTT
TRBV5-4	-	TRBJ2-3	-	CARGQGTDTQYF	TGTGCCAGGGGCCAGGGGACAGATACGCAGTATTTT
TRBV5-1	-	TRBJ2-1	-	CASSLQWGPNEQFF	TGCGCCAGCAGCTTGCAGTGGGGTCCCAATGAGCAGTTCTTC
TRBV7-8	-	TRBJ2-5	TRBD2	CASSLVSSGETQYF	TGTGCCAGCAGCTTAGTTTCTAGCGGAGAGACCCAGTACTTC
TRBV28	-	TRBJ2-7	-	CAIRQPPYEQYF	TGTGCCATTAGACAGCCTCCCTACGAGCAGTACTTC
TRBV11-2	-	TRBJ2-3	-	CASSLWIDTDTQYF	TGTGCCAGCAGCTTATGGATAGACACAGATACGCAGTATTTT
TRBV14	-	TRBJ2-5	-	CASSQGYIQETQYF	TGTGCCAGCAGCCAAGGGTACATCCAAGAGACCCAGTACTTC
TRBV19	-	TRBJ2-7	TRBD2	CASSTGLAGVRVEQCF	TGTGCCAGTAGTACCGGACTAGCGGGAGTGCGGGTCGAGCAGTGCTTC
TRBV7-2	-	TRBJ2-1	-	CASWGGMGYNEQFF	TGTGCCAGCTGGGGCGGGATGGGGTACAATGAGCAGTTCTTC
TRBV6-6	-	TRBJ2-2	TRBD1	CASSYGTDNTGELFF	TGTGCCAGCAGTTACGGGACAGACAACACCGGGGAGCTGTTTTTT
TRBV5-1	-	TRBJ2-1	-	CASSVGESSYNEQFF	TGCGCCAGCAGCGTGGGCGAAAGCTCCTACAATGAGCAGTTCTTC
TRBV5-4	once	TRBJ1-3	TRBD1	CASSTRTGDRNTIYF	TGTGCCAGCAGCACCAGGACAGGGGACAGAAACACCATATATTTT
TRBV5-6	-	TRBJ2-7	TRBD1	CASSPGTGGPYEQYF	TGTGCCAGCAGCCCCGGGACAGGGGGCCCCTACGAGCAGTACTTC
TRBV4-2	few	TRBJ2-7	-	CASSQDSASYYEQYF	TGTGCCAGCAGCCAAGATTCGGCCTCTTACTACGAGCAGTACTTC
TRBV7-8	few	TRBJ2-1	TRBD2	CASSLVAGDRRNEQFF	TGTGCCAGCAGCTTAGTCGCGGGAGATCGTCGCAATGAGCAGTTCTTC
TRBV18	-	TRBJ1-3	TRBD1	CASSSSGTGASFSGNTIYF	TGTGCCAGCTCATCGTCCGGGACAGGGGCCTCATTCTCTGGAAACACCATATATTTT
TRBV29-1	-	TRBJ2-1	TRBD2	CRAGEMNEQFF	TGTCGAGCGGGAGAGATGAATGAGCAGTTCTTC
TRBV5-4	-	TRBJ1-1	-	CASSLFTGPVNTEAFF	TGTGCCAGCAGCTTGTTCACAGGCCCTGTGAACACTGAAGCTTTCTTT
TRBV30	-	TRBJ1-6	-	CAWSAQPGGPLHF	TGTGCCTGGAGTGCCCAACCGGGAGGACCCCTCCACTTT
TRBV18	-	TRBJ2-4	-	CASSERLGRNIQYF	TGTGCCAGCTCAGAACGACTAGGTAGGAACATTCAGTACTTC
TRBV5-4	-	TRBJ2-2	-	CASSLSGLRELFF	TGTGCCAGCAGCTTGTCAGGGCTCCGGGAGCTGTTTTTT
TRBV30	-	TRBJ2-1	TRBD2	CASKSKTSGGRDHNEQFF	TGTGCCTCGAAGTCTAAGACTAGCGGGGGCCGGGACCACAATGAGCAGTTCTTC
TRBV19	few	TRBJ1-5	-	CASSTGRDQPQHF	TGTGCCAGTAGTACAGGACGAGACCAGCCCCAGCATTTT
TRBV2	-	TRBJ2-7	TRBD2	CASSLAGASYEQYF	TGTGCCAGCAGTTTAGCGGGAGCATCCTACGAGCAGTACTTC
TRBV5-1	-	TRBJ2-1	TRBD2	CASSLGDYYNEQFF	TGCGCCAGCAGCTTGGGGGACTACTACAATGAGCAGTTCTTC
TRBV19	-	TRBJ2-5	-	CASSILAGQETQYF	TGTGCCAGTAGTATATTGGCAGGCCAAGAGACCCAGTACTTC